A single sample gave rise to the 6 T cell receptor beta chains below, sequenced in a study of blood T cells in healthy people across ages. A J-beta primer mix and a sample-barcoded 5' primer were used in a second PCR of about 6 to 12 cycles. Using its own MiXCR run on the 5' RACE reads, TCRdb lists one record per CDR3 protein. The sample has about a million distinct CDR3 sequences, just over 50% seen once; the top ten hold around a fifth. Sequencing was performed on blood. These receptors originate from a woman aged 55 to 70 in good health.

J is TRBJ2-1 and V is TRBV7-9, with D hard to call. CDR3 length equals 13 residues. Trimming removed 1 base at V and 11 bases at J, with 12 bases between. CDR1 SEHNR and CDR2 FQNEAQ come from the germline V gene (reference sequence). CDR3 sequence reads: CASSLVLGSQQFF. The CDR3 DNA reads TGTGCCAGCAGCTTAGTTCTAGGTTCACAGCAGTTCTTC.

The chain is built from TRBV4-1 and TRBJ1-1; D is undetermined. The V end lost 4 bases, the J end lost 1 base, and 19 bases lay between the germline ends. This CDR3 spans 17 amino acids. Per germline, CDR1 MGHRA and CDR2 YSYEKL. As DNA, the CDR3 is TGCGCCAGCAGCCCCTCACTGCTAAAAACAGCGAACACTGAAGCTTTCTTT. This translates into CASSPSLLKTANTEAFF.

This clonotype has just a few counts. The CDR3 loop reads CSAREPDKEEQFF. The CDR3 coding sequence is TGCAGTGCTAGAGAGCCGGATAAGGAGGAGCAGTTCTTC. The rearrangement joins TRBV20-1 to TRBJ2-1; D call uncertain. Germline loops: CDR1 DFQATT, CDR2 SNEGSKA (reference sequence). Trimming removed 0 bases at V and 10 bases at J, with 13 bases between. This CDR3 contains 13 residues.

The chain recombines TRBV4-2 with TRBJ1-5; TRBD1 is a possible D gene (6 bases). Trimming took off 1 base at V and 11 bases at J, with 18 bases between the two ends. Germline assignment: CDR1 LGHNA and CDR2 YNFKEQ. CDR3 length equals 15 residues. This CDR3 reads CASSQGVGADQAQHF. The CDR3, as DNA: TGTGCCAGCAGCCAAGGGGTGGGGGCAGATCAAGCCCAGCATTTT.

V is TRBV7-7 and J is TRBJ2-1; a weak D match, TRBD2 (6 bases). The CDR3 has 17 amino acids. Germline values: CDR1 SSHAT, CDR2 FNYEAQ (reference sequence). V was clipped by 4 bases and J by 7 bases, with 23 bases between them. CDR3 in DNA: TGTGCCAGCAGCTCCGATCTAGGTGGCGGGGATAGGAATGAGCAGTTCTTC. It specifies CASSSDLGGGDRNEQFF.

The rearrangement links TRBV5-4 to TRBJ2-7; a possible D gene is TRBD1 (6 bases). The CDR3 runs to 18 residues. The germline V gene encodes CDR1 SGHNT and CDR2 YYREEE (reference sequence). Trimming stripped 4 bases from V and 7 bases from J, with 30 bases between. In DNA, the CDR3 is TGTGCCAGCAGCGATCCGAAACAGGGCCCGATGAGATCCTTGGAGCAGTACTTC. This codes for CASSDPKQGPMRSLEQYF.